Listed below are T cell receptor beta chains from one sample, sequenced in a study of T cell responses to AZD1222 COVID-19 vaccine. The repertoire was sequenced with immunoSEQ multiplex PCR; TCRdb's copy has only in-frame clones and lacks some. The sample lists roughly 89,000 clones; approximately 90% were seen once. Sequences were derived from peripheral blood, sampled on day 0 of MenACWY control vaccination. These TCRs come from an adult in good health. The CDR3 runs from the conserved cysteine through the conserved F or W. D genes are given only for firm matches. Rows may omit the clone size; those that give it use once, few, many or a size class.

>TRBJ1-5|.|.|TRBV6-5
CASSLDGSNQPQHF
TGTGCCAGCAGTCTCGACGGTAGCAATCAGCCCCAGCATTTT
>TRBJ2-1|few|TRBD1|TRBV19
CASSTPTGTYNEQFF
TGTGCCAGTAGTACCCCGACAGGGACCTACAATGAGCAGTTCTTC
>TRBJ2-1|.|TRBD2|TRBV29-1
CSVEGPRATSGRMDEQFF
TGCAGCGTTGAAGGGCCGAGGGCGACTAGCGGGAGGATGGATGAGCAGTTCTTC
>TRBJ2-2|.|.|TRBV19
CASSQGTGELFF
TGTGCCAGTAGTCAGGGAACCGGGGAGCTGTTTTTT
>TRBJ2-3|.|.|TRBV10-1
CASSRTASTDTQYF
TGCGCCAGCAGTAGGACGGCATCCACAGATACGCAGTATTTT
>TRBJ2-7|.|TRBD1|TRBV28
CASTSQGDSYEQYF
TGTGCCAGCACGTCACAGGGGGATTCCTACGAGCAGTACTTC
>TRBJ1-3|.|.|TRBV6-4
CANEGGMGNTIYF
TGTGCCAACGAAGGAGGGATGGGAAACACCATATATTTT
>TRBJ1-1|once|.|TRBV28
CATNLRGNTEAFF
TGTGCCACCAACCTACGTGGGAACACTGAAGCTTTCTTT
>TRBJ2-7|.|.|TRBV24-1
CATSDLSDFGEQYF
TGTGCCACCAGTGATTTGTCGGATTTTGGGGAGCAGTACTTC
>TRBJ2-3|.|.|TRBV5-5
CASSGTGSDTQYF
TGTGCCAGCAGCGGTACAGGGTCGGATACGCAGTATTTT
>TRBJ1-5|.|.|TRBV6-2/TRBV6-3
CASTPAETSSNQPQHF
TGTGCCAGCACCCCCGCAGAAACATCGAGCAATCAGCCCCAGCATTTT
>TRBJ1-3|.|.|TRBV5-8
CASSWSGNTIYF
TGTGCCAGCAGCTGGAGTGGAAACACCATATATTTT
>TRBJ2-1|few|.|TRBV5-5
CASSPGPGDGYNEQFF
TGTGCCAGCAGCCCAGGACCCGGGGACGGTTACAATGAGCAGTTCTTC
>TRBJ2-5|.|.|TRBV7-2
CASSPGPGEMETQYF
TGTGCCAGCAGCCCTGGGCCAGGGGAAATGGAGACCCAGTACTTC
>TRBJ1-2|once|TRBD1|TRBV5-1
CASSGDSYGYTF
TGCGCCAGCAGTGGGGACAGTTATGGCTACACCTTC
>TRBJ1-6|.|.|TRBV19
CASSLGTEYSPLHF
TGTGCCAGTAGCCTCGGGACGGAATATTCACCCCTCCACTTT
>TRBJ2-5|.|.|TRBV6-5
CASSSSDSRETQYF
TGTGCCAGCAGCTCCTCCGACAGTCGAGAGACCCAGTACTTC
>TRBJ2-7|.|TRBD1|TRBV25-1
CASSEYGQAFYEQYF
TGTGCCAGCAGTGAATATGGACAGGCTTTCTACGAGCAGTACTTC
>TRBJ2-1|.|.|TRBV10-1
CASSDSLDFNEQFF
TGCGCCAGCAGTGACTCTTTAGATTTCAATGAGCAGTTCTTC
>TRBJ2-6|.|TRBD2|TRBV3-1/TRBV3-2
CASSRGVGRGAGANVLTF
TGTGCCAGCAGCCGAGGAGTGGGGAGGGGTGCTGGGGCCAACGTCCTGACTTTC
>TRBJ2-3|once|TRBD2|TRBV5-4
CASSSGTSGRATDTQYF
TGTGCCAGCAGCTCGGGGACTAGCGGGAGGGCTACAGATACGCAGTATTTT
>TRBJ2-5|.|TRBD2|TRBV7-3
CAVPGASGKETQYF
TGTGCCGTTCCAGGGGCTAGCGGGAAAGAGACCCAGTACTTC
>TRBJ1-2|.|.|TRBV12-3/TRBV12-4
CASSVYGYTF
TGTGCCAGCAGCGTCTATGGCTACACCTTC
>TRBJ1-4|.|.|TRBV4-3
CASSQRAAATNEKLFF
TGCGCCAGCAGCCAAAGGGCAGCTGCAACTAATGAAAAACTGTTTTTT
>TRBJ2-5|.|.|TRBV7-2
CASSFLAEGGTQYF
TGTGCCAGCAGCTTTCTAGCGGAGGGGGGGACCCAGTACTTC
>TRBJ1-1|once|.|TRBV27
CASSLNRGSGEAFF
TGTGCCAGCAGTTTAAATAGGGGCAGCGGGGAAGCTTTCTTT
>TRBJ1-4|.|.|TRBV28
CASSLYALGSGVGEKLFF
TGTGCCAGCAGTCTTTATGCATTGGGCTCAGGGGTTGGTGAAAAACTGTTTTTT
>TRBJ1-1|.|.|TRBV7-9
CASSLSGVSVGEAFF
TGTGCCAGCAGTTTATCAGGGGTTAGTGTAGGTGAAGCTTTCTTT
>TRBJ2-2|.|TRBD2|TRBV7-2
CASSFGLAGPGELFF
TGTGCCAGCAGCTTTGGGCTAGCGGGTCCCGGGGAGCTGTTTTTT
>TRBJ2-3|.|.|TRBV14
CASSHLGRRDTDTQYF
TGTGCCAGCAGCCATTTAGGCAGGAGAGACACAGATACGCAGTATTTT
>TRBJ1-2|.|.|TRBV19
CASSIDERAVGLTGGYTF
TGTGCCAGTAGTATAGATGAGAGGGCAGTCGGCCTCACGGGCGGCTACACCTTC
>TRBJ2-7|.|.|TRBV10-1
CASSEGTVGYEQYF
TGCGCCAGCAGTGAAGGGACCGTCGGGTACGAGCAGTACTTC
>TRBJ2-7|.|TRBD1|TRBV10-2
CASSDKGQGFYEQYF
TGCGCCAGCAGTGACAAGGGACAGGGGTTCTACGAGCAGTACTTC
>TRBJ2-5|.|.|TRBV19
CASSIDPPPQETQYF
TGTGCCAGTAGTATAGATCCCCCACCACAAGAGACCCAGTACTTC
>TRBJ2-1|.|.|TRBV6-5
CASRGPSSYNEQFF
TGTGCCAGCAGGGGCCCGAGCTCCTACAATGAGCAGTTCTTC
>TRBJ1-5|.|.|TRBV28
CASSLGGKGNQPQHF
TGTGCCAGCAGTTTGGGGGGAAAGGGCAATCAGCCCCAGCATTTT
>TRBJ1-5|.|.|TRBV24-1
CATSDPTGPQHF
TGTGCCACCAGTGATCCGACCGGGCCCCAGCATTTT
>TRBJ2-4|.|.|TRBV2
CASQYGAAKNIQYF
TGTGCCAGTCAGTATGGGGCGGCCAAAAACATTCAGTACTTC
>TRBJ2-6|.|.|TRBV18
CASSLIQGLGANVLTF
TGTGCCAGCTCGCTGATACAGGGCTTGGGGGCCAACGTCCTGACTTTC
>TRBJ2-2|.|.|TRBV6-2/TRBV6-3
CASSYIGSGRSPAGELFF
TGTGCCAGCAGTTACATTGGTAGCGGCCGGTCTCCCGCCGGGGAGCTGTTTTTT
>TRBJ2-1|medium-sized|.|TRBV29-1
CSITGTGGFSGREMSSYNEQFF
TGCAGCATCACCGGGACAGGGGGCTTTAGCGGGAGGGAAATGAGCTCCTACAATGAGCAGTTCTTC
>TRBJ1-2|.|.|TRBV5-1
CASSLAAGGYGYTF
TGCGCCAGCAGCCTGGCGGCGGGAGGCTATGGCTACACCTTC
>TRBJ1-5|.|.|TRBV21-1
CASSKGSVLDNQPQHF
TGTGCCAGCAGCAAAGGAAGCGTTTTAGATAATCAGCCCCAGCATTTT
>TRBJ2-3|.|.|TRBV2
CASSQFLSDTQYF
TGTGCCAGCAGTCAGTTCCTATCAGATACGCAGTATTTT
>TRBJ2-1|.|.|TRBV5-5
CASSLYKGEVYNEQFF
TGTGCCAGCAGCTTGTATAAAGGGGAGGTCTACAATGAGCAGTTCTTC
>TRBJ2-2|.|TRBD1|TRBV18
CASSPRDRNTGELFF
TGTGCCAGCTCACCTAGGGACAGAAACACCGGGGAGCTGTTTTTT
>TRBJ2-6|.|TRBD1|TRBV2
CASNPDRGVFSGANVLTF
TGTGCCAGCAACCCGGACAGGGGCGTCTTCTCTGGGGCCAACGTCCTGACTTTC
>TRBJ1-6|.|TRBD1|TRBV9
CASSALPGQGLNSPLHF
TGTGCCAGCAGCGCCCTACCGGGACAGGGACTTAATTCACCCCTCCACTTT
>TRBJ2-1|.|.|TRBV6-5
CASSYSTVGNEQFF
TGTGCCAGCAGTTACTCGACGGTCGGCAATGAGCAGTTCTTC
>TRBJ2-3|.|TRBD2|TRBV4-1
CASSLEAGSTDTQYF
TGCGCCAGCAGCCTAGAAGCGGGAAGCACAGATACGCAGTATTTT
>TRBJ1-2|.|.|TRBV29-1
CSVGSVGGGGYTF
TGCAGCGTTGGGTCGGTGGGGGGTGGTGGCTACACCTTC
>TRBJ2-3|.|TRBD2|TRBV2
CASSELAGGYPDTQYF
TGTGCCAGCAGTGAACTAGCGGGAGGGTATCCAGATACGCAGTATTTT
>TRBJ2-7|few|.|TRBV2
CASTGLGEQYF
TGTGCCAGCACAGGGCTGGGCGAGCAGTACTTC
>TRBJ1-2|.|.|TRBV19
CASNPTAASYGYTF
TGTGCCAGTAACCCGACAGCAGCATCCTATGGCTACACCTTC
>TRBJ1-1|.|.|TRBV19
CASSIDGPNTEAFF
TGTGCCAGTAGTATAGATGGTCCGAACACTGAAGCTTTTTTT
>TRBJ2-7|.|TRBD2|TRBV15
CATSRPKGLADSYEQYF
TGTGCCACCAGCAGGCCAAAAGGACTAGCGGACTCCTACGAGCAGTACTTC
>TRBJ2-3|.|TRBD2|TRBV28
CASSTLAGTDTQYF
TGTGCCAGCAGTACCCTAGCGGGCACAGATACGCAGTATTTT